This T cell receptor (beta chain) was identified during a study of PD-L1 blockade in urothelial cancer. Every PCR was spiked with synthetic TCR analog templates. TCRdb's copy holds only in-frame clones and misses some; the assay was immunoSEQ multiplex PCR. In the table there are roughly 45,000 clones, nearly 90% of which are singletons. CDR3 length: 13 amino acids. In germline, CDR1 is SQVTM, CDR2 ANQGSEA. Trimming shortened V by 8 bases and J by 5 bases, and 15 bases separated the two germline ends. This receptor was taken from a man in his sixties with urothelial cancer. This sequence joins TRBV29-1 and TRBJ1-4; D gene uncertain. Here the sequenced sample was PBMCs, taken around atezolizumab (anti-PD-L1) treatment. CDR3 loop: CSFRVLGNEKLFF. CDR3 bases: TGCAGCTTCCGGGTCCTCGGAAATGAAAAACTGTTTTTT.